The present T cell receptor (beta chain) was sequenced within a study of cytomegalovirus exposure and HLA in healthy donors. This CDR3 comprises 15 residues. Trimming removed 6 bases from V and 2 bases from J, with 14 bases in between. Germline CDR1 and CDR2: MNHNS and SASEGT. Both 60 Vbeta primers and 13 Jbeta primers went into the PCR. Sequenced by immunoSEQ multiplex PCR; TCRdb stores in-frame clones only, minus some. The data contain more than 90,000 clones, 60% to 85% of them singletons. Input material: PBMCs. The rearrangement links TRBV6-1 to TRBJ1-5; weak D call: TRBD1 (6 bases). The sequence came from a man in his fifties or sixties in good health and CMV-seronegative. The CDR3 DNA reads TGTGCCAGCAGGAGCAGGGGCGTCGGCAATCAGCCCCAGCATTTT. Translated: CASRSRGVGNQPQHF.